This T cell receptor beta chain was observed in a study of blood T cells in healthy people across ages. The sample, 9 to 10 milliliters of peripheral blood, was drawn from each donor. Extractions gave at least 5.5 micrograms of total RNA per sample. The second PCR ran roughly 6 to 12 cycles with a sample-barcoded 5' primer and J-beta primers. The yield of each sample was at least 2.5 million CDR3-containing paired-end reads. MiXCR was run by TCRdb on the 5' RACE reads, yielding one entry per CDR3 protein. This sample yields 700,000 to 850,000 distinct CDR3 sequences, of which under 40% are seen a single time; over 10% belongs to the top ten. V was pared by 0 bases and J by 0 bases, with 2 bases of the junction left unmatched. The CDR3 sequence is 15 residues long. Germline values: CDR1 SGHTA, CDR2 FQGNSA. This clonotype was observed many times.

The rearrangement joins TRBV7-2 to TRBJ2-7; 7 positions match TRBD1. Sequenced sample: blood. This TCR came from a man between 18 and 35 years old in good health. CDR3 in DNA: TGTGCCAGCAGCTTAGCGGCAGGGGGCTCCTACGAGCAGTACTTC. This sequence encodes CASSLAAGGSYEQYF.